Given below is one T cell receptor beta chain in context. PCR amplification relied on 60 Vbeta primers (plus 13 Jbeta primers). Generated by immunoSEQ multiplex PCR, the TCRdb table keeps only in-frame clones and is missing some. The top ten clones hold around 0.51% of a sample with 140,000 or so clones, over 75% of them seen once. This record comes from a study of cytomegalovirus exposure and HLA in healthy donors. Germline CDR1 GTSNPN, CDR2 SVGIG (reference sequence). V lost 0 bases and J 2 bases, leaving 12 bases between the germline ends. The CDR3 spans 15 residues. This TCR came from a woman between 40 and 55 years old in good health and CMV-seronegative. Sequenced: PBMCs. The chain carries TRBV30 and TRBJ2-3; D is uncertain. CDR3 bases: TGTGCCTGGAGTGTCCCCACACTATACACAGATACGCAGTATTTT. Encoded protein: CAWSVPTLYTDTQYF.